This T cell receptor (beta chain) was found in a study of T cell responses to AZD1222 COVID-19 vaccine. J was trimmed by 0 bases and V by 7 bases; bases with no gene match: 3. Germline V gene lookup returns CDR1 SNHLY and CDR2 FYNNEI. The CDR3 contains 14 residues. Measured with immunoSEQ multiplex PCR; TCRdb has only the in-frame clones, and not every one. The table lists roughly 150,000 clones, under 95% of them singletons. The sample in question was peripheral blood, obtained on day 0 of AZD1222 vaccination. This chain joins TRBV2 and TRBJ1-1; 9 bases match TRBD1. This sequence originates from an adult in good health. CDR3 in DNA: TGTGCCAGCACGGGGGACAGGGTGAACACTGAAGCTTTCTTT. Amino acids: CASTGDRVNTEAFF.